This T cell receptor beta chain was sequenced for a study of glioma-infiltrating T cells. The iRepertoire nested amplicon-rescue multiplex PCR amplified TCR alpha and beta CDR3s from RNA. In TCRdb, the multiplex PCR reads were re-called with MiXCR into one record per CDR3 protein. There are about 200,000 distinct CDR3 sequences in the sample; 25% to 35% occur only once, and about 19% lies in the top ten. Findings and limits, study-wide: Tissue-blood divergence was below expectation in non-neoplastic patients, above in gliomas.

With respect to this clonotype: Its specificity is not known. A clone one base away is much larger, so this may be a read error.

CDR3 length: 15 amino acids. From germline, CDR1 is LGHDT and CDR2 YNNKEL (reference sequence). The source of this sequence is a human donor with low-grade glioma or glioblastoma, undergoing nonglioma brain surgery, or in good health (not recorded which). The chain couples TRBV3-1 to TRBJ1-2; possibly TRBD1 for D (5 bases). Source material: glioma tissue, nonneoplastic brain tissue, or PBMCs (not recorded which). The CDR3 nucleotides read TGTGCCAGCAGCCAAGTTCGGACAAGCAACTATTGCTACACCTTC. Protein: CASSQVRTSNYCYTF.